What follows are 2 T cell receptor beta chains derived from one specimen sequenced in a study of early T cells in non-severe SARS-CoV-2 infection. TCRdb recomputed calls from the 5' RACE reads with MiXCR, one row per CDR3 protein. The table shows more than 45,000 distinct CDR3 sequences, with 6.2% occurring only once. Sequencing was performed on whole blood, taken at baseline. Receptors originate from an adult who was a healthcare worker with PCR-confirmed SARS-CoV-2 infection or an uninfected control (not recorded which).

This clonotype came up many times. V usage is TRBV10-2 and J usage is TRBJ2-1; 8 nucleotides line up with TRBD2. V was clipped by 7 bases and J by 9 bases; unmatched bases: 11. The CDR3 has 14 residues. Germline V CDR1 and CDR2: WSHSY, SAAADI. The CDR3 loop reads CASKGQRESGEQFF. The CDR3 region has the DNA TGCGCCAGCAAAGGGCAGCGGGAGTCGGGTGAGCAGTTCTTC.

This clonotype was seen a handful of times. This sequence joins TRBV11-2 and TRBJ2-7; the match to TRBD2 covers 10 bases. V was pared by 5 bases and J by 3 bases, with 7 bases of the junction left unmatched. The CDR3 spans 15 residues. CDR1 and CDR2 from the germline V gene are SGHAT and FQNNGV. CDR3 DNA: TGTGCCAGCAGCCTAGGACTAGCGGAATACTACGAGCAGTACTTC. Its protein is CASSLGLAEYYEQYF.